The 19 T cell receptor beta chains below were found in one sample sequenced in a study of beta chain features in type 1 diabetes. Expressed TCRB transcripts were sequenced because the entire RNA isolate underwent reverse transcription. Sequencing was performed with immunoSEQ multiplex PCR; in TCRdb, only in-frame clones are kept and a portion is missing. The sample carries about 180,000 clones, about 13% recorded once. Sequencing was performed on central memory CD4+ T cells from blood. These receptors were collected from a woman between 18 and 29 years old in good health.

A few counts support this clone. The genes are TRBV11-2 and TRBJ2-2, with TRBD2 matching 7 bases. The CDR3 is 14 residues long. V dropped 3 bases and J dropped 4; count of bases not matched to a gene: 2. Germline-derived CDR1 and CDR2 are SGHAT and FQNNGV. The CDR3 loop is CASSFSGFTGELFF. CDR3 bases: TGTGCCAGCAGCTTTAGCGGGTTCACCGGGGAGCTGTTTTTT.

A few counts support this clone. The J gene is TRBJ1-2, the V gene TRBV30; TRBD1 matches at 12 bases. The CDR3 is 13 amino acids. Unmatched junction bases numbered 5, after V lost 5 bases and J lost 7 bases. The V gene's germline CDR1 is GTSNPN and CDR2 SVGIG (reference sequence). CDR3 DNA sequence: TGTGCCTGGCGGGACAGGGGGCCTGGTGGCTACACCTTC. Translating gives CAWRDRGPGGYTF.

This clone has just a few counts. The CDR3 DNA reads TGTGCCAGCAGGAGCCTTAGCGGGATGGTTGATACGCAGTATTTT. This encodes CASRSLSGMVDTQYF. The chain is built from TRBV6-5 and TRBJ2-3; TRBD2 matches 8 bases. The germline gives CDR1 MNHEY, CDR2 SVGAGI. After removal of 6 bases from V and 6 bases from J, the junction contained 11 bases not matched to a gene. CDR3 length: 15 amino acids.

This chain connects TRBV15 to TRBJ2-5; perhaps TRBD1 as D (6 bases). The CDR3 is 16 residues long. V was clipped by 3 bases and J by 5 bases, with 19 bases between them. Germline V gene lookup returns CDR1 LNHNV and CDR2 YYDKDF (reference sequence). The CDR3 region is CATSRGRGAGSETQYF. The CDR3 coding sequence is TGTGCCACCAGCAGGGGCAGGGGTGCCGGTTCCGAGACCCAGTACTTC. The full variable domain, with the rest looked up from reference TRBV15 and TRBJ2-5, is DAMVIQNPRYQVTQFGKPVTLSCSQTLNHNVMYWYQQKSSQAPKLLFHYYDKDFNNEADTPDNFQSRRPNTSFCFLDIRSPGLGDTAMYLCATSRGRGAGSETQYFGPGTRLLVL.

The chain joins TRBV6-5 to TRBJ1-2; TRBD1 agrees at 8 bases. Germline loops: CDR1 MNHEY, CDR2 SVGAGI. The CDR3 covers 14 residues. Trimming removed 5 bases from V and 7 bases from J; junction bases left unmatched: 9. The CDR3 DNA sequence: TGTGCCAGCAGTCCTACAGGGGGTAGTGGTGGCTACACCTTC. Its protein product is CASSPTGGSGGYTF.

This clone was observed a handful of times. The rearrangement uses TRBV18 and TRBJ2-1; TRBD1 aligns across 9 bases. After removal of 4 bases from V and 9 bases from J, the junction contained 7 bases not matched to a gene. The CDR3 is 14 residues long. The germline CDR1 and CDR2 sequences are KGHSH and LQKENI. CDR3 region: CASSQGQGRLEQFF. CDR3 sequence (DNA): TGTGCCAGCTCACAGGGACAGGGACGACTTGAGCAGTTCTTC.

The genes are TRBV18 and TRBJ2-7; D is possibly TRBD1 (5 bases). The ends were cut back, 4 bases at V and 3 bases at J, with 10 bases in the middle. CDR3 size: 13 residues. Per germline, CDR1 KGHSH and CDR2 LQKENI. The CDR3 region is CASSQGRGYEQYF. The CDR3 DNA follows: TGTGCCAGCTCACAGGGAAGGGGCTACGAGCAGTACTTC.

Comment on this clone: The same CDR3 is also encoded by other DNA sequences in this sample. The J gene is TRBJ2-2, the V gene TRBV5-1; D call uncertain. The CDR3 has 14 residues. In germline, CDR1 is SGHRS, CDR2 YFSETQ. V was cut by 0 bases and J by 2 bases, with 5 bases left in between. CDR3 in DNA: TGCGCCAGCAGCTTGGGACAAAACACCGGGGAGCTGTTTTTT. Translated, it gives CASSLGQNTGELFF.

This clone was seen only a few times. This chain links TRBV11-2 with TRBJ1-1; D unresolved. The germline gives CDR1 SGHAT, CDR2 FQNNGV. V was clipped by 0 bases and J by 0 bases, with 14 bases between them. CDR3 length equals 17 residues. The CDR3 DNA sequence: TGTGCCAGCAGCTTAGATATCAGGCAACCCTTGAACACTGAAGCTTTCTTT. This sequence encodes CASSLDIRQPLNTEAFF.

The gene calls are TRBV5-6 and TRBJ2-3, with D possibly being TRBD2 (5 bases). Germline loops: CDR1 SGHDT, CDR2 YYEEEE. CDR3 size: 16 residues. V was clipped by 0 bases and J by 5 bases, with 16 bases between them. This CDR3 reads CASSLVTLDSQDTQYF. The CDR3 nucleotides read TGTGCCAGCAGCTTGGTGACGCTGGACTCGCAAGATACGCAGTATTTT.

V is TRBV27 and J is TRBJ1-2; no clear D gene. The germline V gene encodes CDR1 MNHEY and CDR2 SMNVEV (reference sequence). The V end lost 0 bases, the J end lost 6 bases, and 14 bases lay between the germline ends. This CDR3 contains 15 residues. The CDR3 DNA reads TGTGCCAGCAGTTTATCCGCGAGGTGGCAAGATGGCTACACCTTC. This codes for CASSLSARWQDGYTF.

The V and J genes are TRBV10-3 and TRBJ2-2; D is perhaps TRBD2 (6 bases). Trimming removed 4 bases at V and 7 bases at J, with 16 bases between. The CDR3 has 15 amino acids. CDR1 ENHRY and CDR2 SYGVKD come from the germline V gene. DNA of the CDR3: TGTGCCATCAGTGCGGGCGGAGGGCAGGTCGGGGAGCTGTTTTTT. Protein: CAISAGGGQVGELFF.

This clone was counted a few times. This chain connects TRBV30 to TRBJ2-1; TRBD2 is a possible D gene (5 bases). Trimming took off 4 bases at V and 3 bases at J, with 13 bases between the two ends. CDR3 length: 14 amino acids. Germline V gives CDR1 GTSNPN, CDR2 SVGIG (reference sequence). The CDR3 region is CAWTEGSGYNEQFF. The DNA of the CDR3 is TGTGCCTGGACCGAGGGTTCGGGCTACAATGAGCAGTTCTTC.

J is TRBJ1-1 and V is TRBV6-6; 7 bases fit TRBD1. The CDR3 consists of 13 residues. Germline-derived CDR1 and CDR2 are MNHNY and SVGAGI (reference sequence). Unmatched junction bases numbered 9, after V lost 7 bases and J lost 7 bases. The CDR3 region has the DNA TGTGCCAGCAATCAACAGGGGACCTATGAAGCTTTCTTT. Translated: CASNQQGTYEAFF.

This clone appeared a few times. V is TRBV5-1 and J is TRBJ2-7; TRBD1 matches 8 bases. The V gene's germline CDR1 is SGHRS and CDR2 YFSETQ. The junction had 9 bases not matched to a gene; V was cut back by 3 bases and J by 7 bases. CDR3 length equals 14 residues. In DNA, the CDR3 is TGCGCCAGCAGCTCCGGGACAGGCTTCGAGGAGCAGTACTTC. Translating it yields CASSSGTGFEEQYF.

V and J are TRBV9 and TRBJ1-5; D may be TRBD1 (5 bases). The CDR3 runs 15 residues. CDR1 and CDR2 (germline): SGDLS, YYNGEE. V lost 4 bases, J lost 5 bases, and 16 bases lay in between. The CDR3 DNA is TGTGCCAGCAGCAAGACAGTGTACCCAGATCAGCCCCAGCATTTT. Protein product: CASSKTVYPDQPQHF. The variable domain in full, completed from reference TRBV9 and TRBJ1-5, reads DSGVTQTPKHLITATGQRVTLRCSPRSGDLSVYWYQQSLDQGLQFLIQYYNGEERAKGNILERFSAQQFPDLHSELNLSSLELGDSALYFCASSKTVYPDQPQHFGDGTRLSIL.

V is TRBV27 and J is TRBJ2-3; D call uncertain. This CDR3 is built from 15 residues. The germline CDR1 and CDR2 sequences are MNHEY and SMNVEV (reference sequence). Trimming took 3 bases from V and 6 from J, leaving 16 bases between them. CDR3 coding DNA: TGTGCCAGCAGTTTGGGCAGCTACCCTCGGGATACGCAGTATTTT. This encodes CASSLGSYPRDTQYF.

This clone occurred a few times. The chain carries TRBV6-6 and TRBJ2-2, with 8 positions matching TRBD2. Looked up from germline, CDR1 is MNHNY and CDR2 is SVGAGI (reference sequence). The V segment lost 7 bases and the J segment 9 bases; nucleotides outside the gene matches: 10. The CDR3 is made up of 14 amino acids. The CDR3 region has the DNA TGTGCCAGCAAAAGTAGTAGCGGGAAAAGGGAGCTGTTTTTT. It specifies CASKSSSGKRELFF.

This clone turned up a few times. The chain employs TRBV28 and TRBJ1-2; 9 bases are a match to TRBD1. Trimming at V came to 5 bases and at J to 4 bases, leaving 5 bases not matched to a gene. Germline CDR1 MDHEN, CDR2 SYDVKM. The length of the CDR3 is 14 residues. DNA of the CDR3: TGTGCCAGCAGTCAGACAGGGGGTCCCTATGGCTACACCTTC. Translated: CASSQTGGPYGYTF.